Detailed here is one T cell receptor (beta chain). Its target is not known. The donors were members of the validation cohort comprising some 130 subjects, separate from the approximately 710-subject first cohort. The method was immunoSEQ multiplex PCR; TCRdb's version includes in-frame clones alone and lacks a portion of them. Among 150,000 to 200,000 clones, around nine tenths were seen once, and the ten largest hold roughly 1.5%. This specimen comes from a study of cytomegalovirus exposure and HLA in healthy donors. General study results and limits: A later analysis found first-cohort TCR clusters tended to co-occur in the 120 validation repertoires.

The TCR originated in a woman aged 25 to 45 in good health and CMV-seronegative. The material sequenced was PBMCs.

The CDR3 region has the DNA TGTGCCAGCAGGGGGACGGGGGTAGAACAGCCCCAGCATTTT. Translation gives CASRGTGVEQPQHF. The chain combines TRBV6-1 with TRBJ1-5; D possibly corresponds to TRBD1 (5 bases). The CDR3 covers 14 residues. Trimming shortened V by 6 bases and J by 7 bases, and 16 bases separated the two germline ends. Germline CDR1 is MNHNS and CDR2 is SASEGT.